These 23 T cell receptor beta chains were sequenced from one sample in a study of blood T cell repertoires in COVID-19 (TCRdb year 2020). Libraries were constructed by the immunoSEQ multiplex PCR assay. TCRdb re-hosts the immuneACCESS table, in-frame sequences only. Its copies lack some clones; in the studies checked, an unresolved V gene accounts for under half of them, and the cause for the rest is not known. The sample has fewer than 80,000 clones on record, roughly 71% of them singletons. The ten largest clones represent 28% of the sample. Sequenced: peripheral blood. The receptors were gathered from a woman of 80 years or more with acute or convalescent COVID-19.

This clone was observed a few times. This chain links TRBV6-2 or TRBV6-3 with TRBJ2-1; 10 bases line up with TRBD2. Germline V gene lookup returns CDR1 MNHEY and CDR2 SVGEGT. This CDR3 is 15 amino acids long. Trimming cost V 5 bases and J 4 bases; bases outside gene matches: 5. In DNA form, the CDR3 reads TGTGCCAGCAGTCCAAGCGGGAGGGTATACAATGAGCAGTTCTTC. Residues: CASSPSGRVYNEQFF.

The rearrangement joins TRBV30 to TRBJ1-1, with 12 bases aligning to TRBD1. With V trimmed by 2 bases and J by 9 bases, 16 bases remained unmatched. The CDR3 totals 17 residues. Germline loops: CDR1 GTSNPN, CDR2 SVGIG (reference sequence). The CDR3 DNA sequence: TGTGCCTGGAGTAGTCGCCGTCCGGGACAGGGGGCGGCCAAAGCTTTCTTT. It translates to CAWSSRRPGQGAAKAFF.

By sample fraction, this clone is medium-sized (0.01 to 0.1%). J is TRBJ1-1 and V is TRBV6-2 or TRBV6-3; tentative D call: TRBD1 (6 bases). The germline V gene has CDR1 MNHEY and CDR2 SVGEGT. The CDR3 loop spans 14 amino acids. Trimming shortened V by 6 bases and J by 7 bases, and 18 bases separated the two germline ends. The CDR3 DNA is TGTGCCAGCAGCCCGGGGGGGACACCAGTTGAAGCTTTCTTT. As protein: CASSPGGTPVEAFF.

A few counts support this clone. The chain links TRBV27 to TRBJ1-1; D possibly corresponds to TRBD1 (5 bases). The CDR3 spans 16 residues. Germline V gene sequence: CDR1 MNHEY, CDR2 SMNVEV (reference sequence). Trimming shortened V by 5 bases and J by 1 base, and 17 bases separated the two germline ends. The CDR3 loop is CASSPSWAGGNTEAFF. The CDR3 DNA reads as TGTGCCAGCAGTCCCTCTTGGGCCGGGGGGAACACTGAAGCTTTCTTT.

CDR3 in amino acids: CASSIGQTTNEKLFF. The CDR3 DNA is TGTGCCAGTAGTATCGGACAGACAACTAATGAAAAACTGTTTTTT. The chain links TRBV19 to TRBJ1-4, with TRBD1 as a possible D gene (6 bases). The length of the CDR3 is 15 residues. Deletions cut 3 bases from V and 0 bases from J, with 8 bases between. CDR1 and CDR2 (germline): LNHDA, SQIVND (reference sequence).

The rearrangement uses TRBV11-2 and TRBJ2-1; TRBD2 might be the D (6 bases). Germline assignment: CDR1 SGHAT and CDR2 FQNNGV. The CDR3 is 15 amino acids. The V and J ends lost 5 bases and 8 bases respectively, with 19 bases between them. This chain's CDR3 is CASSTASGVVYEQFF. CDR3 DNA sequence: TGTGCCAGCAGCACCGCCTCGGGAGTTGTGTATGAGCAGTTCTTC.

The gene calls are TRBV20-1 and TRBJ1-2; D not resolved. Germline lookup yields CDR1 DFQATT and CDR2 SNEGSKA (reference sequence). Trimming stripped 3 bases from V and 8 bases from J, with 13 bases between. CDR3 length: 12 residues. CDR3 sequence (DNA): TGCAGTGCTAGTCTCCTATCGGAGGGCTACACCTTC. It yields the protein CSASLLSEGYTF.

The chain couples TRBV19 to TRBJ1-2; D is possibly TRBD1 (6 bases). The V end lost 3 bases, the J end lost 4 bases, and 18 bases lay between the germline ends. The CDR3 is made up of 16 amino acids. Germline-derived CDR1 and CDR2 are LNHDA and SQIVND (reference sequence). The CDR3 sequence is CASSMSQGSVTYGYTF. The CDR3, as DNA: TGTGCCAGTAGTATGTCTCAGGGGTCCGTTACCTATGGCTACACCTTC.

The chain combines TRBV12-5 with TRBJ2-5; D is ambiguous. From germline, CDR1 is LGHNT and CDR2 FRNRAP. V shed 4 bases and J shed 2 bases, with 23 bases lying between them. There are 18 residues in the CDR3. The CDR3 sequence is CASGSGLAQTAEQETQYF. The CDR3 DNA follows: TGTGCTAGTGGTTCCGGCTTAGCCCAAACGGCAGAACAAGAGACCCAGTACTTC.

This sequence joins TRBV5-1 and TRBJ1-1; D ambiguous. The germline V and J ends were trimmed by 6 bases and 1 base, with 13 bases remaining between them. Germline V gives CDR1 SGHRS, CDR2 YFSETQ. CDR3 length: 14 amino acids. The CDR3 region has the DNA TGCGCCAGCACCCACGGGGTGAGGAACACTGAAGCTTTCTTT. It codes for CASTHGVRNTEAFF. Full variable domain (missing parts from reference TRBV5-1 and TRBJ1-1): KAGVTQTPRYLIKTRGQQVTLSCSPISGHRSVSWYQQTPGQGLQFLFEYFSETQRNKGNFPGRFSGRQFSNSRSEMNVSTLELGDSALYLCASTHGVRNTEAFFGQGTRLTVV.

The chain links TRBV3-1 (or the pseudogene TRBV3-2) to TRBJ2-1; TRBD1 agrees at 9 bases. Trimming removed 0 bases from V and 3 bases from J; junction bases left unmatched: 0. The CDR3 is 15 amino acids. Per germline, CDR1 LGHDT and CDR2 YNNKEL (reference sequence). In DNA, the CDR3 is TGTGCCAGCAGCCAAGAGGGACAGGGCTACAATGAGCAGTTCTTC. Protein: CASSQEGQGYNEQFF.

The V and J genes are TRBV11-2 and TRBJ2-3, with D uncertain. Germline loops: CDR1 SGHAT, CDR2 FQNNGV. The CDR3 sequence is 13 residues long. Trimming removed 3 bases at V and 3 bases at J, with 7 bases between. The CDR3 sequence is CASSLERTDTQYF. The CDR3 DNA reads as TGTGCCAGCAGCTTGGAGAGAACAGATACGCAGTATTTT.

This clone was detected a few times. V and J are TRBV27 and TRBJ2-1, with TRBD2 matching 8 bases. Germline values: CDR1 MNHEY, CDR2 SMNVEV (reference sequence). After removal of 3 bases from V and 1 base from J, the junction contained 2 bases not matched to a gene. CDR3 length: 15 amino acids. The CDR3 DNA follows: TGTGCCAGCAGTTTGAGCGGGAGTTCCTACAATGAGCAGTTCTTC. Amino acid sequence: CASSLSGSSYNEQFF.

The CDR3 is CASTAGYGYTF. The CDR3, as DNA: TGTGCCAGCACCGCGGGGTATGGCTACACCTTC. The chain couples TRBV28 to TRBJ1-2; D remains ambiguous. The CDR3 is 11 amino acids. Germline CDR1 MDHEN, CDR2 SYDVKM. The V and J ends lost 7 bases and 5 bases respectively, with 8 bases between them.

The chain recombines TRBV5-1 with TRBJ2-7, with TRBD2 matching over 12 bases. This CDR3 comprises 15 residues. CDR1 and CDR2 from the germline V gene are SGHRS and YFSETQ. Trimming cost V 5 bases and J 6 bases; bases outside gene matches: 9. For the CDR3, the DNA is TGCGCCAGCAGACCTCGGACTAGCGGGATATCCGAGCAGTACTTC. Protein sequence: CASRPRTSGISEQYF.

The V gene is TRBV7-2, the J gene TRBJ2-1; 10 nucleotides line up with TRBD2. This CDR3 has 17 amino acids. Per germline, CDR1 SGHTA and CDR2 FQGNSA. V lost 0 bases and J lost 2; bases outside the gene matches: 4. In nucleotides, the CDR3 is TGTGCCAGCAGCTTAGCCCCAGGGACTAGCGCCTACAATGAGCAGTTCTTC. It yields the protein CASSLAPGTSAYNEQFF. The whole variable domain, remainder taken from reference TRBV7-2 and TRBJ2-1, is GAGVSQSPSNKVTEKGKDVELRCDPISGHTALYWYRQSLGQGLEFLIYFQGNSAPDKSGLPSDRFSAERTGGSVSTLTIQRTQQEDSAVYLCASSLAPGTSAYNEQFFGPGTRLTVL.

The CDR3 loop reads CASSLAGSSGRSDTQYF. Here the CDR3 DNA reads TGCGCCAGCAGCTTGGCCGGCAGTAGCGGGAGATCAGATACGCAGTATTTT. The chain joins TRBV5-1 to TRBJ2-3, with 9 bases matching TRBD2. The V segment lost 0 bases and the J segment 4 bases; nucleotides outside the gene matches: 9. Germline CDR1 and CDR2: SGHRS and YFSETQ. CDR3 length: 17 residues.

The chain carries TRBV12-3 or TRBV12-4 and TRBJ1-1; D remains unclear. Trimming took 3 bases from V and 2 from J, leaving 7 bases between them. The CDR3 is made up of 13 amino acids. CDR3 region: CASSFPSNTEAFF. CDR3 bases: TGTGCCAGCAGTTTCCCCTCCAACACTGAAGCTTTCTTT.

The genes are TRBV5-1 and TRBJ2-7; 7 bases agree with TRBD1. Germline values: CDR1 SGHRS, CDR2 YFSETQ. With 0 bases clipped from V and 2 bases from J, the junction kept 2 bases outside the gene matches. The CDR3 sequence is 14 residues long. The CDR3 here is CASSLGQGAYEQYF. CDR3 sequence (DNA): TGCGCCAGCAGCTTGGGACAGGGAGCCTACGAGCAGTACTTC.

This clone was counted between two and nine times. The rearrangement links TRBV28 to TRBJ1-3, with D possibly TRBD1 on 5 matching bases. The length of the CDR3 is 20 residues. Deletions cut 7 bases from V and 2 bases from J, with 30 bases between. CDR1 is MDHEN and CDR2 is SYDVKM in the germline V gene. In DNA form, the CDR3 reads TGTGCCAGCACGTCTCCGCGCAGGGACTATTACAACTTGGCTGGAAACACCATATATTTT. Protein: CASTSPRRDYYNLAGNTIYF.

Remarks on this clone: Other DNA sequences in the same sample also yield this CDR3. The chain's CDR3 is CASSLAGSGGYTF. The DNA for the CDR3 is TGTGCCAGCAGCTTAGCGGGTTCAGGTGGCTACACCTTC. The chain couples TRBV7-2 to TRBJ1-2; D gene ambiguous. V lost 0 bases to trimming and J lost 7 bases, with 9 bases between them. The CDR3 has 13 amino acids. CDR1 SGHTA and CDR2 FQGNSA come from the germline V gene.

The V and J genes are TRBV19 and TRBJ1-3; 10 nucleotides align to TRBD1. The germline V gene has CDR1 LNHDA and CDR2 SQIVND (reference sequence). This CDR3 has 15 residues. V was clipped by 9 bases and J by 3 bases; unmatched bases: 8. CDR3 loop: CASQRQGAIGNTIYF. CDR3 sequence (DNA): TGTGCCAGCCAGAGACAGGGGGCTATTGGAAACACCATATATTTT.

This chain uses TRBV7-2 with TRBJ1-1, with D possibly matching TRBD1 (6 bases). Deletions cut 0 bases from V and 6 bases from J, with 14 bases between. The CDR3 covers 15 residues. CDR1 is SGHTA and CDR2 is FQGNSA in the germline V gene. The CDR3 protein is CASSLALGEGAEAFF. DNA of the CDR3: TGTGCCAGCAGCTTAGCGCTGGGAGAGGGGGCTGAAGCTTTCTTT.